These 27 T cell receptor beta chains were all obtained from the same sample, sequenced in a study of T cell changes during pregnancy in multiple sclerosis. Method: immunoSEQ multiplex PCR; TCRdb's copy keeps in-frame clones and lacks some. The sample includes 65,000 to 95,000 clones, over 75% seen only once; the top ten take approximately 2%. The sample in question was peripheral blood, obtained before pregnancy. These TCRs come from a female donor with multiple sclerosis, enrolled in a pregnancy study.

The chain carries TRBV7-9 and TRBJ2-2, with D perhaps TRBD2 (7 bases). V lost 4 bases and J lost 6, with 15 bases in between. This CDR3 has 15 amino acids. Per the germline V gene, CDR1 is SEHNR and CDR2 is FQNEAQ (reference sequence). The CDR3 spells CASSYRGAWSGELFF. Written as DNA, the CDR3 is TGTGCCAGCAGCTACCGGGGGGCCTGGTCCGGGGAGCTGTTTTTT.

The CDR3 DNA reads TGTGCCACCAGCAGACCAGGGGCAACTAATGAAAAACTGTTTTTT. Its protein is CATSRPGATNEKLFF. This sequence joins TRBV15 and TRBJ1-4; the D gene is possibly TRBD1 (6 bases). The germline CDR1 and CDR2 sequences are LNHNV and YYDKDF (reference sequence). Trimming removed 2 bases from V and 0 bases from J, with 7 bases in between. CDR3 length: 15 amino acids.

This chain connects TRBV9 to TRBJ2-5, with TRBD2 as a possible D gene (5 bases). V was trimmed by 3 bases and J by 0 bases, leaving 6 bases between them. CDR3 size: 13 residues. Germline loops: CDR1 SGDLS, CDR2 YYNGEE. CDR3 DNA sequence: TGTGCCAGCAGCGCGGACTACCAAGAGACCCAGTACTTC. Its translation: CASSADYQETQYF.

The sample holds a few counts of this clone. The gene calls are TRBV10-3 and TRBJ2-5; tentatively, D is TRBD1 (6 bases). The V and J ends lost 6 bases and 5 bases respectively, with 16 bases between them. This CDR3 is built from 14 residues. Germline CDR1 ENHRY, CDR2 SYGVKD. This CDR3 is CAISGTPTGETQYF. The CDR3 region has the DNA TGTGCCATCAGCGGGACACCCACGGGGGAGACCCAGTACTTC.

DNA of the CDR3: TGTGCCAGCCAGGGGGAAACCTATGGCTACACCTTC. It codes for CASQGETYGYTF. This chain joins TRBV18 and TRBJ1-2; 7 positions agree with TRBD1. The V gene end was trimmed by 8 bases and the J gene end by 4 bases; junction bases not matched to a gene: 4. Germline V lookup: CDR1 KGHSH, CDR2 LQKENI. The CDR3 is 12 amino acids.

The genes are TRBV4-1 and TRBJ2-3; D is unclear. The CDR3 loop spans 15 amino acids. The V and J ends lost 4 bases and 0 bases respectively, with 11 bases between them. Looked up from germline, CDR1 is MGHRA and CDR2 is YSYEKL. CDR3 protein: CASSPRHSSTDTQYF. The CDR3 DNA follows: TGCGCCAGCAGCCCCAGGCACTCTAGCACAGATACGCAGTATTTT.

V gene TRBV5-6 combines with J gene TRBJ2-3; 8 bases are a match to TRBD1. The ends lost 5 bases at V and 4 bases at J; junction bases unmatched: 9. CDR3 length: 15 amino acids. Looked up from germline, CDR1 is SGHDT and CDR2 is YYEEEE. CDR3 nucleotides: TGTGCCAGCAGTAGGAAGGACAGGGCTGCAGATACGCAGTATTTT. It specifies CASSRKDRAADTQYF. The whole variable domain, remainder taken from reference TRBV5-6 and TRBJ2-3, is DAGVTQSPTHLIKTRGQQVTLRCSPKSGHDTVSWYQQALGQGPQFIFQYYEEEERQRGNFPDRFSGHQFPNYSSELNVNALLLGDSALYLCASSRKDRAADTQYFGPGTRLTVL.

This chain uses TRBV10-3 with TRBJ1-6; 8 nucleotides match TRBD1. V gave up 0 bases and J gave up 10 bases; unmatched junction bases: 5. Germline V CDR1 and CDR2: ENHRY, SYGVKD. The CDR3 is made up of 15 amino acids. Here the CDR3 reads CAISESDRGKSPLHF. The CDR3 DNA is TGTGCCATCAGTGAGTCAGACAGGGGAAAATCACCCCTCCACTTT.

The chain has TRBV6-6 and TRBJ1-4, with 9 positions matching TRBD1. With V trimmed by 5 bases and J by 8 bases, 3 bases remained unmatched. The germline CDR1 and CDR2 sequences are MNHNY and SVGAGI (reference sequence). The CDR3 contains 13 residues. The CDR3 sequence is CASSRGQGEKLFF. CDR3 in DNA: TGTGCCAGCAGTCGAGGACAGGGGGAAAAACTGTTTTTT.

The chain links TRBV4-3 to TRBJ2-2, with 8 nucleotides matching TRBD2. The CDR3 spans 16 residues. V shed 0 bases and J 7 bases; nucleotides not matched to a gene: 7. CDR1 is LGHNA and CDR2 is YSLEER in the germline V gene. CDR3: CASSQDTGGSHGELFF. The CDR3, as DNA: TGCGCCAGCAGCCAAGATACGGGGGGGAGCCACGGGGAGCTGTTTTTT.

V gene TRBV5-8 combines with J gene TRBJ2-5; D is unclear. V was clipped by 1 base and J by 7 bases, with 5 bases between them. The CDR3 sequence is 11 residues long. Germline V CDR1 and CDR2: SGHTS, YDEGEE. The CDR3 DNA follows: TGTGCCAGCAGCTTGTTATGGACCCAGTACTTC. Amino acid sequence: CASSLLWTQYF.

By share, this clone ranks as medium-sized. This chain links TRBV10-3 with TRBJ1-1; 10 nucleotides agree with TRBD1. Trimming at V came to 2 bases and at J to 6 bases, leaving 3 bases not matched to a gene. Germline V CDR1 and CDR2: ENHRY, SYGVKD. CDR3 length: 14 residues. Here the CDR3 DNA reads TGTGCCATCAGTGAGGGGACAGGGGACTCTGAAGCTTTCTTT. Encoded protein: CAISEGTGDSEAFF.

The gene calls are TRBV6-6 and TRBJ2-3; TRBD2 might be the D (5 bases). Trimming pared 2 bases from V and 1 base from J, leaving 13 bases between. The CDR3 consists of 16 residues. Germline CDR1 reads MNHNY; CDR2 reads SVGAGI (reference sequence). The CDR3 DNA follows: TGTGCCAGCAGTTACGGTCGAGGTAGCGGCACAGATACGCAGTATTTT. Translating it yields CASSYGRGSGTDTQYF.

V usage is TRBV21-1 and J usage is TRBJ1-2; the table's TRBD1 call for D was not verified on the DNA. TRBV21-1 counts as a pseudogene. The CDR3 covers 16 residues. CDR3 sequence reads: CASSSRGDRANYGYTF. Written as DNA, the CDR3 is TGTGCCAGCAGCTCCCGGGGAGACAGGGCTAACTATGGCTACACCTTC.

The rearrangement uses TRBV19 and TRBJ1-1; 8 nucleotides agree with TRBD1. Germline CDR1 reads LNHDA; CDR2 reads SQIVND (reference sequence). V was clipped by 5 bases and J by 4 bases; unmatched bases: 3. This CDR3 has 13 residues. CDR3 in DNA: TGTGCCAGTAGTGGGGACAGGATCACTGAAGCTTTCTTT. Its protein product is CASSGDRITEAFF.

This chain connects TRBV5-5 to TRBJ1-1, with D uncertain. The CDR3 is 14 residues long. Trimming shortened V by 3 bases and J by 3 bases, and 12 bases separated the two germline ends. Germline V CDR1 and CDR2: SGHKS, YYEKEE (reference sequence). The CDR3 bases are TGTGCCAGCAGCTATTGGGTCCAGGACACTGAAGCTTTCTTT. Protein: CASSYWVQDTEAFF.

The chain uses TRBV2 and TRBJ1-6; 7 nucleotides line up with TRBD1. CDR1 and CDR2 (germline): SNHLY, FYNNEI. This CDR3 is 13 amino acids long. The trim removed 11 bases at V and 7 bases at J, leaving 8 bases unmatched. The CDR3 DNA reads as TGTGCCCACAAGGGGACAGCAAATTCACCCCTCCACTTT. Its translation: CAHKGTANSPLHF.

This clone has a single count. The chain recombines TRBV5-4 with TRBJ1-2; weak D call: TRBD1 (5 bases). V lost 4 bases to trimming and J lost 0 bases, with 19 bases between them. Germline V CDR1 and CDR2: SGHNT, YYREEE (reference sequence). CDR3 size: 17 residues. The CDR3 here is CASSRSGVGRSNYGYTF. CDR3 DNA sequence: TGTGCCAGCAGCCGCTCGGGGGTCGGACGATCTAACTATGGCTACACCTTC. The complete variable domain, with remaining parts taken from reference TRBV5-4 and TRBJ1-2, reads ETGVTQSPTHLIKTRGQQVTLRCSSQSGHNTVSWYQQALGQGPQFIFQYYREEENGRGNFPPRFSGLQFPNYSSELNVNALELDDSALYLCASSRSGVGRSNYGYTFGSGTRLTVV.

This chain connects TRBV18 to TRBJ2-1; possible D gene TRBD2, 5 bases. The ends were cut back, 6 bases at V and 10 bases at J, with 16 bases in the middle. CDR1 is KGHSH and CDR2 is LQKENI in the germline V gene. This CDR3 spans 13 amino acids. CDR3 in amino acids: CASSKLYPGEQFF. The CDR3 DNA reads TGTGCCAGCTCCAAACTCTACCCGGGGGAGCAGTTCTTC. The full variable domain, with the rest looked up from reference TRBV18 and TRBJ2-1, is NAGVMQNPRHLVRRRGQEARLRCSPMKGHSHVYWYRQLPEEGLKFMVYLQKENIIDESGMPKERFSAEFPKEGPSILRIQQVVRGDSAAYFCASSKLYPGEQFFGPGTRLTVL.

Note on this clone: This sample also contains other DNA sequences that code for the same CDR3. In DNA form, the CDR3 reads TGTGCCAGCAGTGATAACAGGGATAGTGAAAAACTGTTTTTT. It translates to CASSDNRDSEKLFF. The chain recombines TRBV2 with TRBJ1-4, with a weak D call TRBD1 (6 bases). V lost 3 bases and J lost 7, with 12 bases in between. Germline values: CDR1 SNHLY, CDR2 FYNNEI. CDR3 length: 14 amino acids.

The CDR3 DNA is TGTGCCAGCAAGGGAGACACCGGGGAGCTGTTTTTT. This gives the protein CASKGDTGELFF. The chain couples TRBV27 to TRBJ2-2, with D perhaps matching TRBD2 (5 bases). The germline V gene has CDR1 MNHEY and CDR2 SMNVEV (reference sequence). This CDR3 comprises 12 residues. Trimming removed 7 bases from V and 3 bases from J, with 6 bases in between.

The V gene is TRBV4-3, the J gene TRBJ1-2; 7 positions agree with TRBD1. Germline V gene data show CDR1 as LGHNA and CDR2 as YSLEER. Unmatched junction bases numbered 2, after V lost 0 bases and J lost 4 bases. The CDR3 is made up of 14 amino acids. This chain's CDR3 is CASSQDPGGYGYTF. CDR3 coding DNA: TGCGCCAGCAGCCAAGATCCAGGGGGCTATGGCTACACCTTC.

The V gene is TRBV28, the J gene TRBJ1-6; D is uncertain. The CDR3 runs to 16 residues. V was trimmed by 5 bases and J by 7 bases, leaving 18 bases between them. Germline V gene sequence: CDR1 MDHEN, CDR2 SYDVKM. CDR3: CASSPLRGGLNSPLHF. The CDR3 DNA reads TGTGCCAGCAGTCCCCTGCGAGGAGGGCTAAATTCACCCCTCCACTTT. Together with reference TRBV28 and TRBJ1-6, the CDR3 gives the full variable domain: DVKVTQSSRYLVKRTGEKVFLECVQDMDHENMFWYRQDPGLGLRLIYFSYDVKMKEKGDIPEGYSVSREKKERFSLILESASTNQTSMYLCASSPLRGGLNSPLHFGNGTRLTVT.

This chain joins TRBV6-5 and TRBJ1-3, with TRBD1 identical over 8 bases. Germline V gene data show CDR1 as MNHEY and CDR2 as SVGAGI. The CDR3 is 15 amino acids. V lost 6 bases and J lost 0; bases outside the gene matches: 4. The CDR3 nucleotides read TGTGCCAGCAGGCGACAGGGGAGCTCTGGAAACACCATATATTTT. This translates into CASRRQGSSGNTIYF.

The CDR3 DNA is TGCGCCAGCAGCTTGGGGGGACAGGGGGCGTCTGGCTACACCTTC. Amino acid sequence: CASSLGGQGASGYTF. This chain connects TRBV5-1 to TRBJ1-2; 12 bases fit TRBD1. CDR1 is SGHRS, CDR2 YFSETQ, per germline. V lost 0 bases and J lost 7; bases outside the gene matches: 4. This CDR3 is 15 amino acids long. Full variable domain (rest looked up from reference TRBV5-1 and TRBJ1-2): KAGVTQTPRYLIKTRGQQVTLSCSPISGHRSVSWYQQTPGQGLQFLFEYFSETQRNKGNFPGRFSGRQFSNSRSEMNVSTLELGDSALYLCASSLGGQGASGYTFGSGTRLTVV.

This clone was picked up one time. The chain couples TRBV16 to TRBJ2-7; no firm D call. Trimming removed 0 bases at V and 3 bases at J, with 9 bases between. CDR3 size: 14 residues. Germline V gene lookup returns CDR1 KGHSY and CDR2 FQNENV. CDR3 amino acids: CASSQSKNSYEQYF. CDR3 coding DNA: TGTGCCAGCAGCCAATCGAAGAATAGCTACGAGCAGTACTTC.

The chain has TRBV5-4 and TRBJ2-5; TRBD2 is a possible D gene (6 bases). Germline CDR1 reads SGHNT; CDR2 reads YYREEE (reference sequence). V was clipped by 4 bases and J by 2 bases, with 12 bases between them. The CDR3 spans 14 residues. The CDR3 here is CASSMGLSQETQYF. The CDR3 DNA is TGTGCCAGCAGCATGGGACTCTCTCAAGAGACCCAGTACTTC.